This TCR beta chain was identified during a study of response to subunit inactivated influenza vaccine (dated by TCRdb to 2016 to 2019). About the study as a whole: The study used deep quantitative T cell receptor repertoire profiling to track responses to a trivalent subunit inactivated influenza vaccine. General study outcomes and caveats: According to the authors, only a limited number of new T cells may be recruited by each seasonal influenza vaccination.

This clonotype was observed a few times. Which antigen it targets is not known. Per-base quality was not reported, and no clone a single base away is much larger than it. The library was built by means of RT-PCR. Sequencing used an Illumina HiSeq 2500. In TCRdb, the public reads were trimmed at Q25 with fastp and aligned with MiXCR, with productive beta chains retained. Under each unique CDR3 protein, matching rows form one entry showing the most common genes and DNA. This sample holds 800,000 to 1,000,000 distinct CDR3 sequences; approximately 21% were observed only once. Of the sample, roughly 10% is held by the ten largest clones. The CDR3 covers 15 residues, taking in both the cysteine and the phenylalanine. CDR3 DNA is the only sequence kept; it has 45 bases, read in frame from the first base. V is cut back by 3 bases and J by 4 bases, with 5 bases in the junction unmatched. Taken from the germline V gene (reference sequence), the CDR1 and CDR2 loops are DFQATT and SNEGSKA.

Rearrangement joined TRBV20-1 to TRBJ2-1; 11 of the junction bases match TRBD2. The sequence was collected from a man aged 45-65 years who received an inactivated influenza vaccine. Donor details come from another sample of the same person, matched by shared clones. The sample here was PBMCs from blood, taken around 5 days after vaccination. The nucleotides are TGCAGTGCTAGCCGACTAGCGGGAAGGTACAATGAGCAGTTCTTC. The translation is CSASRLAGRYNEQFF.